This paragraph reports one T cell receptor beta chain. Its matching antigen is unknown. This specimen comes from a study of molecular identifiers for immune sequencing clone quantification. Study-wide findings and caveats: Clones of above 20 RNA copies carried over 98% of effector molecules; in naive cells they carried under 1%.

CDR3 size: 14 residues. The V and J ends lost 6 bases and 2 bases respectively, with 14 bases between them. Each CDR3 protein gets one entry after TCRdb re-called the PCR reads with MiXCR. Here the sample spans some 89,000 distinct CDR3 sequences, 20% to 25% being singletons. The TCR originated in a human donor in good health. Some libraries in this study had Jurkat cell RNA spiked in. Sequenced input: naive CD8+ T cells from blood, with Jurkat cell RNA spiked in. Subset noted: FACS-sorted CD8+CD4-CCR7+CD45RA+ naive T cells. This chain uses TRBV12-3 or TRBV12-4 with TRBJ2-7; D might be TRBD1 or TRBD2, each matching 5 bases. CDR3 DNA sequence: TGTGCCAGCAGCAACCGGGACGGTACCTACGAGCAGTACTTC. Protein: CASSNRDGTYEQYF.